This passage covers 21 T cell receptor beta chains from one sample sequenced in a study of graft-versus-host responses after intestinal transplantation. This table comes from immunoSEQ multiplex PCR, and its TCRdb copy is limited to in-frame clones, with some not included. Of 65,000 to 90,000 clones in the sample, 80% to 95% were seen once. Their antigens remain unidentified. The sample here was unstimulated CD8+ T cells sorted from spleen or lymph node cells, taken before transplant. Every receptor here comes from a human donor who was the organ donor for an intestinal transplant.

The chain uses TRBV5-4 and TRBJ2-1, with D perhaps matching TRBD1 (5 bases). The V gene lost 2 bases and the J gene lost 5 bases, with 8 bases spanning the gap. The CDR3 is made up of 13 amino acids. Germline V gene data show CDR1 as SGHNT and CDR2 as YYREEE (reference sequence). CDR3 nucleotide sequence: TGTGCCAGCAGCTTAGGGGATCACAATGAGCAGTTCTTC. Its protein product is CASSLGDHNEQFF.

The chain joins TRBV5-6 to TRBJ2-1; 9 positions match TRBD2. There are 15 residues in the CDR3. CDR1 is SGHDT, CDR2 YYEEEE, per germline. With V trimmed by 1 base and J by 4 bases, 3 bases remained unmatched. CDR3 sequence reads: CASSLTSGWYNEQFF. DNA for the CDR3: TGTGCCAGCAGCTTGACTAGCGGGTGGTACAATGAGCAGTTCTTC. The whole variable domain, remainder taken from reference TRBV5-6 and TRBJ2-1, is DAGVTQSPTHLIKTRGQQVTLRCSPKSGHDTVSWYQQALGQGPQFIFQYYEEEERQRGNFPDRFSGHQFPNYSSELNVNALLLGDSALYLCASSLTSGWYNEQFFGPGTRLTVL.

The V gene is TRBV2, the J gene TRBJ2-1; 12 bases align to TRBD1. The CDR3 loop spans 13 amino acids. Germline V CDR1 and CDR2: SNHLY, FYNNEI. V was clipped by 10 bases and J by 11 bases; unmatched bases: 9. The CDR3 nucleotides read TGTGCCACCCCGGGACAGGGGGCGCAGAAGCAGTTCTTC. Translated: CATPGQGAQKQFF.

The rearrangement links TRBV11-2 to TRBJ1-1; perhaps TRBD1 as D (6 bases). V lost 4 bases, J lost 7 bases, and 10 bases lay in between. CDR1 is SGHAT and CDR2 is FQNNGV in the germline V gene. The CDR3 is 12 amino acids. The CDR3 here is CASSSGHREAFF. CDR3 bases: TGTGCCAGCAGCTCGGGACATCGTGAAGCTTTCTTT.

This clone was counted a few times. V is TRBV2 and J is TRBJ1-4; no reliable D call. CDR1 and CDR2 (germline): SNHLY, FYNNEI. The V end was cut by 7 bases, the J end by 0 bases, with 3 bases between. The CDR3 is 12 amino acids. The CDR3 region has the DNA TGTGCCAGCACAGCAACTAATGAAAAACTGTTTTTT. The encoded protein is CASTATNEKLFF.

V is TRBV19 and J is TRBJ2-7; TRBD2 agrees at 7 bases. CDR3 size: 13 residues. V was pared by 5 bases and J by 4 bases, with 5 bases of the junction left unmatched. Germline CDR1 reads LNHDA; CDR2 reads SQIVND (reference sequence). The CDR3 DNA reads as TGTGCCAGTAGTCCAGGACTAGGGTACGAGCAGTACTTC. This codes for CASSPGLGYEQYF.

This chain joins TRBV19 and TRBJ2-5; D is possibly TRBD1 (5 bases). The J call may be in error: the DNA end matches TRBJ2-7 better. Germline CDR1 and CDR2: LNHDA and SQIVND (reference sequence). The CDR3 has 15 amino acids. CDR3 residues: CASSIVEGAVNEQYF. In DNA, the CDR3 is TGTGCCAGTAGTATCGTGGAAGGGGCGGTGAACGAGCAGTACTTC.

CDR3 in DNA: TGTGCCAGCAGCCACCTGGGGGACTATGGCTACACCTTC. Translating gives CASSHLGDYGYTF. V and J are TRBV14 and TRBJ1-2, with D perhaps TRBD1 (5 bases). The germline gives CDR1 SGHDN, CDR2 FVKESK. The CDR3 sequence is 13 residues long. Trimming stripped 3 bases from V and 3 bases from J, with 8 bases between.

J is TRBJ1-2 and V is TRBV9; 10 bases match TRBD1. V lost 3 bases to trimming and J lost 6 bases; unmatched junction nucleotides: 8. The CDR3 is made up of 15 amino acids. From germline, CDR1 is SGDLS and CDR2 YYNGEE. DNA for the CDR3: TGTGCCAGCAGCGCACGTTGGGACAGGGGCCATGGCTACACCTTC. Protein: CASSARWDRGHGYTF.

The chain is built from TRBV5-1 and TRBJ1-6; D is unresolved. The CDR3 runs to 15 residues. Germline lookup yields CDR1 SGHRS and CDR2 YFSETQ. Between the trimmed V and J ends, which lost 0 bases and 8 bases, there was a span of 12 bases. As DNA, the CDR3 is TGCGCCAGCAGCTTGGGGCACGGAGTAGATTCACCCCTCCACTTT. It specifies CASSLGHGVDSPLHF.

The CDR3 nucleotides are TGTGCCACGCGGACAGGGGGCATGGACGAGCAGTACTTC. It codes for CATRTGGMDEQYF. V gene TRBV5-6 combines with J gene TRBJ2-7; 11 bases are shared with TRBD1. CDR3 length equals 13 residues. Germline CDR1 SGHDT, CDR2 YYEEEE. Trimming removed 9 bases from V and 5 bases from J; junction bases left unmatched: 7.

The V gene is TRBV12-5, the J gene TRBJ1-5; 7 bases map to TRBD1. V shed 6 bases, J shed 0 bases, and the junction held 11 bases outside the gene matches. Germline V CDR1 and CDR2: LGHNT, FRNRAP. This CDR3 is built from 17 residues. The CDR3 DNA reads as TGTGCTAGTGGCCTAAAGGGGGCGCAACTTAGCAATCAGCCCCAGCATTTT. It yields the protein CASGLKGAQLSNQPQHF.

The CDR3 bases are TGTGCCAGTGGCTTACCGACTAGCACAGATACGCAGTATTTT. This codes for CASGLPTSTDTQYF. V is TRBV6-5 and J is TRBJ2-3; no clear D gene. Germline CDR1 and CDR2: MNHEY and SVGAGI. Trimming took off 9 bases at V and 0 bases at J, with 13 bases between the two ends. The CDR3 is 14 residues long.

The rearrangement links TRBV5-6 to TRBJ2-2, with D possibly matching TRBD2 (5 bases). The CDR3 totals 14 residues. The germline CDR1 and CDR2 sequences are SGHDT and YYEEEE. Trimming removed 1 base at V and 2 bases at J, with 6 bases between. The CDR3 DNA follows: TGTGCCAGCAGCTTGACGGGAAACACCGGGGAGCTGTTTTTT. It specifies CASSLTGNTGELFF. Complete variable domain (other parts from reference TRBV5-6 and TRBJ2-2): DAGVTQSPTHLIKTRGQQVTLRCSPKSGHDTVSWYQQALGQGPQFIFQYYEEEERQRGNFPDRFSGHQFPNYSSELNVNALLLGDSALYLCASSLTGNTGELFFGEGSRLTVL.

J is TRBJ1-1 and V is TRBV19; the match to TRBD1 covers 8 bases. This CDR3 is built from 14 residues. Trimming at V came to 3 bases and at J to 6 bases, leaving 6 bases not matched to a gene. Per germline, CDR1 LNHDA and CDR2 SQIVND (reference sequence). CDR3 nucleotides: TGTGCCAGTAGTATCGGACAGGGCGGCGCTGAAGCTTTCTTT. Its protein product is CASSIGQGGAEAFF.

The chain uses TRBV6-1 and TRBJ1-2; no definite D call. The V and J ends lost 7 bases and 5 bases respectively, with 14 bases between them. From germline, CDR1 is MNHNS and CDR2 SASEGT. The length of the CDR3 is 13 residues. CDR3 bases: TGTGCCAGCACTCCTCCGGATGGGTATGGCTACACCTTC. It codes for CASTPPDGYGYTF.

V and J are TRBV6-1 and TRBJ1-2, with 7 bases fitting TRBD1. CDR3 length equals 13 residues. Germline V gene lookup returns CDR1 MNHNS and CDR2 SASEGT. Unmatched junction bases numbered 5, after V lost 6 bases and J lost 4 bases. The CDR3 loop is CASSPGQFYGYTF. DNA for the CDR3: TGTGCCAGCAGCCCGGGACAGTTCTATGGCTACACCTTC.

This chain joins TRBV5-8 and TRBJ1-1, with D possibly matching TRBD1 (5 bases). With 1 base removed from V and 4 bases from J, the gap between germline ends came to 11 bases. Germline values: CDR1 SGHTS, CDR2 YDEGEE. CDR3 size: 14 residues. The CDR3 is CASSLRRGLTEAFF. The DNA for the CDR3 is TGTGCCAGCAGCTTGCGTCGGGGCCTCACTGAAGCTTTCTTT.

This clone has a handful of counts. DNA for the CDR3: TGTGCCAGCAGCCAATACGGTTCCACCGGGGAGCTGTTTTTT. Protein: CASSQYGSTGELFF. V gene TRBV4-2 combines with J gene TRBJ2-2; D not certain. The V end lost 2 bases, the J end lost 4 bases, and 8 bases lay between the germline ends. The CDR3 length is 14 residues. CDR1 and CDR2 (germline): LGHNA, YNFKEQ.

V usage is TRBV7-9 and J usage is TRBJ1-1; D remains unclear. Germline assignment: CDR1 SEHNR and CDR2 FQNEAQ (reference sequence). Trimming cost V 3 bases and J 1 base, with 6 bases left between them. This CDR3 comprises 13 residues. The CDR3 DNA reads as TGTGCCAGCAGCTTCACACAGAACACTGAAGCTTTCTTT. Translation: CASSFTQNTEAFF.

This clone was observed a single time. This chain joins TRBV7-9 and TRBJ1-1; unclear D gene. Trimming cost V 1 base and J 4 bases, with 22 bases left between them. Germline values: CDR1 SEHNR, CDR2 FQNEAQ (reference sequence). The CDR3 spans 18 residues. CDR3 amino acids: CASSLEGGSARCGTEAFF. CDR3 DNA sequence: TGTGCCAGCAGCTTAGAGGGAGGGTCCGCGAGGTGTGGCACTGAAGCTTTCTTT.